Following are 20 T cell receptor beta chains from one sample sequenced in a study of cytomegalovirus exposure and HLA in healthy donors. The PCR made use of 60 Vbeta and 13 Jbeta primers. The protocol was immunoSEQ multiplex PCR, while the TCRdb copy is restricted to in-frame clones and leaves out a portion. The data hold approximately 150,000 clones, with 65% to 80% observed a single time. The sequenced material came from PBMCs. These receptor sequences come from a man aged 40-50 years in good health and CMV-seropositive.

V gene TRBV28 combines with J gene TRBJ2-3; the match to TRBD2 covers 10 bases. This CDR3 comprises 17 residues. J lost 1 base, V lost 6 bases, and 10 bases had no gene match. Germline V lookup: CDR1 MDHEN, CDR2 SYDVKM. The CDR3 protein is CASRDRLGTSGTDTQYF. Here the CDR3 DNA reads TGTGCCAGCAGGGACCGGCTCGGGACTAGCGGCACAGATACGCAGTATTTT. Using reference TRBV28 and TRBJ2-3 for the parts outside the CDR3, the full variable domain is DVKVTQSSRYLVKRTGEKVFLECVQDMDHENMFWYRQDPGLGLRLIYFSYDVKMKEKGDIPEGYSVSREKKERFSLILESASTNQTSMYLCASRDRLGTSGTDTQYFGPGTRLTVL.

The V call is TRBV6-6, the J call TRBJ1-6, with D possibly being TRBD1 (6 bases). This CDR3 spans 12 amino acids. V lost 4 bases, J lost 15 bases, and 13 bases lay in between. Germline V lookup: CDR1 MNHNY, CDR2 SVGAGI (reference sequence). The CDR3 DNA sequence: TGTGCCAGCAGTTTGGACAGTGCCGGCCTCCACTTT. Protein sequence: CASSLDSAGLHF.

The V and J genes are TRBV5-4 and TRBJ2-1, with 7 bases identical to TRBD2. Trimming took 4 bases from V and 2 from J; bases not matched to a gene: 9. CDR1 is SGHNT, CDR2 YYREEE, per germline (reference sequence). This CDR3 spans 16 amino acids. The chain's CDR3 is CASSPGPGGTYNEQFF. CDR3 sequence (DNA): TGTGCCAGCAGCCCTGGGCCCGGGGGGACCTACAATGAGCAGTTCTTC.

The chain joins TRBV7-2 to TRBJ2-1; D call uncertain. Trimming removed 7 bases from V and 0 bases from J, with 10 bases in between. CDR3 length: 14 residues. Germline V gives CDR1 SGHTA, CDR2 FQGNSA. The CDR3 here is CASTRVSSYNEQFF. CDR3 DNA sequence: TGTGCCAGCACACGGGTCAGCTCCTACAATGAGCAGTTCTTC. The complete variable domain, with remaining parts taken from reference TRBV7-2 and TRBJ2-1, reads GAGVSQSPSNKVTEKGKDVELRCDPISGHTALYWYRQSLGQGLEFLIYFQGNSAPDKSGLPSDRFSAERTGGSVSTLTIQRTQQEDSAVYLCASTRVSSYNEQFFGPGTRLTVL.

The chain carries TRBV6-1 and TRBJ2-4; D gene unclear. CDR1 is MNHNS, CDR2 SASEGT, per germline. The CDR3 covers 14 residues. The ends were cut back, 2 bases at V and 4 bases at J, with 9 bases in the middle. The CDR3 sequence is CASSESGLKNIQYF. DNA for the CDR3: TGTGCCAGCAGTGAATCGGGTCTGAAAAACATTCAGTACTTC.

This chain connects TRBV5-4 to TRBJ2-1; 12 bases line up with TRBD2. Per the germline V gene, CDR1 is SGHNT and CDR2 is YYREEE (reference sequence). V lost 7 bases, J lost 5 bases, and 7 bases stayed unmatched. The CDR3 spans 15 residues. CDR3 in amino acids: CASGSWTSGNNEQFF. The CDR3 DNA sequence: TGTGCCAGCGGATCTTGGACTAGCGGGAACAATGAGCAGTTCTTC.

V is TRBV9 and J is TRBJ2-1; no clear D gene. The CDR3 is 15 residues long. CDR1 is SGDLS and CDR2 is YYNGEE in the germline V gene. The germline V and J ends were trimmed by 0 bases and 1 base, with 8 bases remaining between them. CDR3 sequence reads: CASSVVGVSYNEQFF. DNA of the CDR3: TGTGCCAGCAGCGTAGTAGGAGTATCCTACAATGAGCAGTTCTTC.

The V call is TRBV5-4, the J call TRBJ2-2; D is unclear. Between the trimmed V and J ends, which lost 4 bases and 7 bases, there was a span of 17 bases. The CDR3 has 15 amino acids. CDR1 is SGHNT, CDR2 YYREEE, per germline (reference sequence). CDR3 sequence reads: CASSVQSGYNGELFF. CDR3 DNA: TGTGCCAGCAGCGTTCAGTCAGGATATAACGGGGAGCTGTTTTTT.

The chain has TRBV29-1 and TRBJ2-1, with D hard to call. This CDR3 is 11 amino acids long. CDR1 is SQVTM and CDR2 is ANQGSEA in the germline V gene. V dropped 8 bases and J dropped 12 bases, with 17 bases sitting between them. CDR3 sequence (DNA): TGCAGCTTACGTAACAGCCAGACGCAGTTCTTC. It is translated as CSLRNSQTQFF.

This clone was seen more than once but under ten times. The genes are TRBV7-6 and TRBJ2-4, with D possibly TRBD2 on 7 matching bases. The ends were cut back, 5 bases at V and 0 bases at J, with 17 bases in the middle. This CDR3 region has 17 residues. The V gene's germline CDR1 is SGHVS and CDR2 FNYEAQ. The CDR3 region is CASSPQQGGLAKNIQYF. In DNA form, the CDR3 reads TGTGCCAGCAGCCCCCAACAGGGAGGGCTAGCCAAAAACATTCAGTACTTC.

This chain joins TRBV9 and TRBJ2-3; TRBD1 matches 8 bases. CDR1 and CDR2 from the germline V gene are SGDLS and YYNGEE. Germline trimming cut 4 bases from V and 4 bases from J; bases unmatched to any gene: 11. The CDR3 extends over 16 amino acids. The CDR3 DNA sequence: TGTGCCAGCAGCCCAACAGGGGGGAGTAGGGCAGATACGCAGTATTTT. Its translation: CASSPTGGSRADTQYF.

The V call is TRBV4-2, the J call TRBJ1-6; 7 nucleotides align to TRBD1. Trimming removed 8 bases from V and 3 bases from J; junction bases left unmatched: 13. Per the germline V gene, CDR1 is LGHNA and CDR2 is YNFKEQ. The length of the CDR3 is 17 residues. CDR3 region: CASGMGIGTDYNSPLHF. CDR3 nucleotides: TGTGCCAGCGGGATGGGGATTGGGACAGACTATAATTCACCCCTCCACTTT.

J is TRBJ1-1 and V is TRBV7-8, with D unclear. CDR1 is SGHVS, CDR2 FQNEAQ, per germline. This CDR3 region has 14 residues. V lost 5 bases and J 5 bases, leaving 15 bases between the germline ends. CDR3 amino acids: CASSPDGWSTEAFF. CDR3 in DNA: TGTGCCAGCAGCCCCGACGGGTGGAGTACTGAAGCTTTCTTT.

This sequence joins TRBV27 and TRBJ2-5; 7 nucleotides match TRBD1. The end of the DNA is better explained by TRBJ2-7, so the J call may be wrong. This CDR3 region has 13 residues. CDR1 and CDR2 (germline): MNHEY, SMNVEV (reference sequence). CDR3 sequence reads: CASSSGTEYEQYF. The DNA for the CDR3 is TGTGCCAGCAGTTCCGGGACAGAGTACGAGCAGTACTTC.

This sequence joins TRBV10-3 and TRBJ1-6; D possibly corresponds to TRBD1 (6 bases). This CDR3 has 16 residues. Deletions cut 10 bases from V and 7 bases from J, with 23 bases between. Germline CDR1 and CDR2: ENHRY and SYGVKD. DNA for the CDR3: TGTGCCACCTCGGACTTGCGTGGTCAGGGGAATTCACCCCTCCACTTT. Amino acid sequence: CATSDLRGQGNSPLHF.

The rearrangement joins TRBV25-1 to TRBJ2-7; D may be TRBD2 (5 bases). The V and J ends lost 8 bases and 3 bases respectively, with 14 bases between them. Germline V CDR1 and CDR2: MGHDK, SYGVNS. The length of the CDR3 is 13 residues. CDR3: CASSAPGNYEQYF. DNA of the CDR3: TGTGCCAGCTCCGCTCCGGGAAACTACGAGCAGTACTTC.

The V call is TRBV4-3, the J call TRBJ2-1, with 8 nucleotides matching TRBD2. Per the germline V gene, CDR1 is LGHNA and CDR2 is YSLEER. The CDR3 is made up of 17 amino acids. V shed 0 bases, J shed 4 bases, and the junction held 8 bases outside the gene matches. Written as DNA, the CDR3 is TGCGCCAGCAGCCAAGACTCTTCCGGGACTAGTTACAATGAGCAGTTCTTC. It is translated as CASSQDSSGTSYNEQFF.

V and J are TRBV29-1 and TRBJ2-5; possible D gene TRBD1, 5 bases. Germline CDR1 SQVTM, CDR2 ANQGSEA. Trimming stripped 5 bases from V and 5 bases from J, with 12 bases between. This CDR3 is built from 12 residues. Here the CDR3 DNA reads TGCAGCGTTTCAGGGCCAGGGGAGACCCAGTACTTC. Amino acid sequence: CSVSGPGETQYF.

This rearrangement joins TRBV7-8 to TRBJ2-2, with unresolved D. V lost 1 base and J lost 1, with 7 bases in between. This CDR3 contains 15 residues. From germline, CDR1 is SGHVS and CDR2 FQNEAQ. CDR3 sequence: CASSLVTVNTGELFF. The DNA for the CDR3 is TGTGCCAGCAGCTTAGTAACAGTGAACACCGGGGAGCTGTTTTTT.

The J gene is TRBJ2-7, the V gene TRBV9; 13 bases map to TRBD2. J lost 5 bases, V lost 3 bases, and 2 bases had no gene match. Germline V gives CDR1 SGDLS, CDR2 YYNGEE. This CDR3 comprises 14 residues. CDR3: CASSGTSGSDEQYF. The CDR3 DNA reads as TGTGCCAGCAGCGGGACTAGCGGGAGCGACGAGCAGTACTTC.